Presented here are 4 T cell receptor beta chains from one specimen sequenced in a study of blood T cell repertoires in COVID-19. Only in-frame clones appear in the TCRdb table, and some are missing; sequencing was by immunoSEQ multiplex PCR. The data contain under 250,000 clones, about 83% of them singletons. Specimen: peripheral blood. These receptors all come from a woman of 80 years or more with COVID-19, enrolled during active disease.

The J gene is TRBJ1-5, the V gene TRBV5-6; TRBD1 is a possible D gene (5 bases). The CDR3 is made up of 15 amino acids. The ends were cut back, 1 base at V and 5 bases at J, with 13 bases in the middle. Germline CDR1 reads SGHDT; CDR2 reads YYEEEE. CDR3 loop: CASSLWGESYQPQHF. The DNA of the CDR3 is TGTGCCAGCAGCTTGTGGGGGGAATCGTATCAGCCCCAGCATTTT.

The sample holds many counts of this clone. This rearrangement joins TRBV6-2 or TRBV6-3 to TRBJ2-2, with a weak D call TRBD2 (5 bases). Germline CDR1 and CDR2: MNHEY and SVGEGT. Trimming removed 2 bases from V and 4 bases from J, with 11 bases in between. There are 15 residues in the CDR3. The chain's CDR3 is CASSYRPGSTGELFF. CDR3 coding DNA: TGTGCCAGCAGTTACCGCCCGGGGAGCACCGGGGAGCTGTTTTTT.

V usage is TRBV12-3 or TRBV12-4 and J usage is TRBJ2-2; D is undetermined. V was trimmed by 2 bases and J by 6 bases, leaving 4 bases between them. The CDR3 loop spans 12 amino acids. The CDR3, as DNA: TGTGCCAGCAGTTTATTCTCCGGGGAGCTGTTTTTT. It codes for CASSLFSGELFF.

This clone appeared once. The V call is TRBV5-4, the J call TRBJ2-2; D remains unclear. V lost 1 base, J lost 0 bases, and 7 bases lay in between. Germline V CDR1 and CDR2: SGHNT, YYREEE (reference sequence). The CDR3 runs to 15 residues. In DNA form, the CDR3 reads TGTGCCAGCAGCTTGTACGAGGCGAACACCGGGGAGCTGTTTTTT. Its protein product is CASSLYEANTGELFF. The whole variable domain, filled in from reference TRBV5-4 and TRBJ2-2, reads ETGVTQSPTHLIKTRGQQVTLRCSSQSGHNTVSWYQQALGQGPQFIFQYYREEENGRGNFPPRFSGLQFPNYSSELNVNALELDDSALYLCASSLYEANTGELFFGEGSRLTVL.